A selection of T cell receptor beta chains follows, all from one sample in a study of T-cell reconstitution after alpha-beta-depleted transplantation in children. TCRdb used MiXCR to reprocess the PCR reads, holding one entry per CDR3 protein. The table includes 300,000 to 400,000 distinct CDR3 sequences, around 20% detected once. This material consisted of PBMCs, mostly from graft donor cells, taken 180 days after TCRalphabeta/CD19-depleted stem cell transplant. These receptors were collected from a male patient aged 5 to 17 who had a stem cell transplant for acute lymphoblastic leukemia, so the T cells may come from the graft donor. CDR3s leave out the opening cysteine and the closing phenylalanine or tryptophan.

V gene,J gene,CDR3 protein
TRBV29-1,TRBJ2-3,SVDTDVSTDTQY
TRBV10-3,TRBJ2-7,AISGITGSYEQY
TRBV5-1,TRBJ2-1,ASSPGDRDFYNEQF
TRBV29-1,TRBJ2-3,SVDYQGTTDTQY
TRBV20-1,TRBJ2-7,SAGSGTSGAYEQY
TRBV5-1,TRBJ2-3,ASRLTSGFTDTQY
TRBV7-2,TRBJ1-2,ASSPRTGGNYGYT
TRBV6-1,TRBJ2-4,ASGGMGENIQY
TRBV4-1,TRBJ2-2,ASSRGQGAWTGELF
TRBV3-1,TRBJ2-1,ASSRRGTSGYNEQF
TRBV14,TRBJ2-4,ASSQEVGHQLAKNIQY
TRBV27,TRBJ2-1,ASSLQGIYNEQF
TRBV9,TRBJ2-1,ASSVRVAGEAYNEQF
TRBV25-1,TRBJ2-5,ASSEYGGAFQETQY
TRBV29-1,TRBJ2-7,SVSWSGTSAYEQY
TRBV2,TRBJ1-1,ASSALGRPVPNTEAF
TRBV28,TRBJ1-2,ASSGTGLSSLYGYT
TRBV10-2,TRBJ2-5,ASSPGRVETQY
TRBV20-1,TRBJ1-1,SAVQGSMNTEAF
TRBV11-1,TRBJ2-2,ATPRQGVKDSNTGELF
TRBV5-1,TRBJ2-1,ASSFRSYNEQF
TRBV12-3/TRBV12-4,TRBJ1-6,ASSLSHSYNSPLH
TRBV6-5,TRBJ1-2,ASSYRGRNYGYT
TRBV4-2,TRBJ2-3,ASSQEGLAGANTQY
TRBV6-1,TRBJ1-1,ASSEAGVTVFAEGDTEAF
TRBV12-3/TRBV12-4,TRBJ2-3,ASSSYPRASTDTQY
TRBV4-1,TRBJ2-4,ASSQALAGGSNIQY
TRBV12-3/TRBV12-4,TRBJ2-5,ASSPTGPGTQY
TRBV12-3/TRBV12-4,TRBJ1-5,ASSLVDNQPQH
TRBV5-1,TRBJ1-3,ASSLERLGNTIY
TRBV12-3/TRBV12-4,TRBJ1-1,ASFPTFSNTEAF
TRBV6-5,TRBJ2-1,ASSYSRAWNEQF
TRBV9,TRBJ2-7,ASSARAGLAGDYEQY
TRBV4-2,TRBJ2-1,ASSSRGSLAYNEQF
TRBV20-1,TRBJ1-6,SASHYQGLGSPLH
TRBV12-3/TRBV12-4,TRBJ2-7,ASSSLAGESYEQY
TRBV6-1,TRBJ1-3,ASRRQGTGNTIY
TRBV5-1,TRBJ2-1,ASSLAPTGFGEQF
TRBV15,TRBJ2-7,ATSRDRAGEQY
TRBV6-6,TRBJ2-7,ASSYIAQHEQY
TRBV9,TRBJ2-4,ARAGKNIQY
TRBV7-9,TRBJ1-3,ASSLATGGPSGNTIY
TRBV5-1,TRBJ1-6,ASSLGDPGSPLH
TRBV3-1,TRBJ2-7,ASSQDGSSEQY
TRBV5-1,TRBJ2-5,ASSPAGVETQY
TRBV12-3/TRBV12-4,TRBJ2-3,ASSPIGSVTDTQY
TRBV7-9,TRBJ1-2,ASSTLSGRVRNYGYT
TRBV6-4,TRBJ2-2,ASSDSGGSNTGELF
TRBV7-3,TRBJ2-1,ASSSTTGRVAYNEQF
TRBV10-3,TRBJ2-7,AITDRLSSYEQY